This T cell receptor (beta chain) is drawn from a study of T cell repertoires in cytomegalovirus infection. Study as a whole: It was recently identified HLA-C-restricted and well-studied HLA-B-restricted CMV epitopes that the study used. Indications came from public TCR beta signatures; they pointed to CMV infection and to a matching HLA type.

Comments on this clonotype: The antigen is unknown.

Study findings and constraints: Cumulative frequency of public TCR beta families picked out carriers of CMV plus the relevant HLA. The ex vivo response showed dominance by HLA-C-restricted CMV-specific TCR beta clonotypes.

TCRdb independently ran MiXCR on the reads; one entry per CDR3 protein. The sample holds 450,000 to 600,000 distinct CDR3 sequences, 42% seen once. Germline V gene sequence: CDR1 MNHNS, CDR2 SASEGT. The V and J ends lost 10 bases and 2 bases respectively, with 14 bases between them. This CDR3 region has 13 residues. The chain links TRBV6-1 to TRBJ2-5; TRBD1 is a possible D gene (6 bases). The origin of this receptor is a human donor in good health (CMV status not recorded). Some clones in this sample may be carry-over from other donors' samples. The sequences come from cultured PBMCs, collected from culture after CMV antigen stimulation. DNA of the CDR3: TGTGCCACACGGGACACCATTCAAGAGACCCAGTACTTC. Protein: CATRDTIQETQYF.